This TCR beta chain is drawn from a study of cytomegalovirus exposure and HLA in healthy donors. The junction had 12 bases not matched to a gene; V was cut back by 5 bases and J by 7 bases. Germline CDR1 reads SEHNR; CDR2 reads FQNEAQ (reference sequence). The CDR3 runs 16 residues. PCR primers comprised 60 Vbeta and 13 Jbeta primers. Profiled with immunoSEQ multiplex PCR; TCRdb holds only in-frame clones, not every one. The sample carries about 160,000 clones, almost 85% recorded once. Of note for this clone: Its antigen is still unknown.

The study, taken as a whole, reports: According to a later analysis, most TCR beta chains associated with CMV appeared HLA-restricted.

The rearrangement joins TRBV7-9 to TRBJ2-1; 9 nucleotides align to TRBD2. Sequenced sample: PBMCs. The clonotype comes from a boy under 10 years old in good health and CMV-seronegative. The CDR3 loop is CASSPPGASGNNEQFF. CDR3 DNA: TGTGCCAGCAGCCCCCCCGGGGCTAGCGGGAATAATGAGCAGTTCTTC.